This T cell receptor (beta chain) was identified in a study of T cells in localized non-small cell lung cancer. Turning to this clone: Its antigen is still unknown.

Study results and limitations: Heterogeneity remains possible because sequencing was limited to only one tumor region. An association was observed between higher blood T cell density and longer overall survival.

The method was immunoSEQ multiplex PCR; TCRdb's version includes in-frame clones alone and lacks a portion of them. The sample has 15,000 to 19,000 clones, roughly 86% seen once. This receptor was obtained from a male donor at least 60 years old with stage II lung adenocarcinoma. The source material was peripheral blood mononuclear cells, sampled before any cancer treatment.

This chain's CDR3 is CASSSVRGRREAFF. The DNA for the CDR3 is TGTGCCAGCAGCTCTGTGCGGGGGCGGAGGGAAGCTTTCTTT. This chain uses TRBV11-2 with TRBJ1-1; a weak D match, TRBD1 (6 bases). CDR1 and CDR2 from the germline V gene are SGHAT and FQNNGV. V shed 4 bases and J shed 8 bases, with 17 bases lying between them. The CDR3 extends over 14 amino acids.